Described below is a single TCR beta chain sequence and its context. The sample is drawn from a study of cytomegalovirus exposure and HLA in healthy donors. 13 Jbeta primers and 60 Vbeta primers were used for the PCR. Data came from immunoSEQ multiplex PCR; TCRdb stores just in-frame clones and leaves some out. The sample contains around 61,000 clones, around 92% of which appear only once. V dropped 6 bases and J dropped 0; count of bases not matched to a gene: 6. The CDR3 extends over 15 amino acids. Germline V lookup: CDR1 LNHDA, CDR2 SQIVND (reference sequence). All the people who gave samples were healthy bone marrow donors.

The V and J genes are TRBV19 and TRBJ2-7, with 9 bases fitting TRBD1. The TCR originated in a man in his thirties or forties in good health and CMV-seropositive. Sequenced: PBMCs. The CDR3 nucleotides read TGTGCCAGTAGCCGACCGACAGGGGGCTCCTACGAGCAGTACTTC. Translated, it gives CASSRPTGGSYEQYF.